This TCR beta chain was sequenced during a study of T cells in Graves' hyperthyroidism and ophthalmopathy. Notes on the study in general: Blood also showed most of the thyroid clonotypes that were expanded above 0.001. In simple terms, a model built on 13 V-J features told ophthalmopathy apart from stable hyperthyroidism.

The CDR3 has 14 residues. Trimming left V 1 base short and J 2 bases short, with 7 bases between. CDR1 and CDR2 (germline): SEHNR, FQNEAQ (reference sequence). The cohort's ophthalmopathy patients, a group with duration under 3 months, had a Clinical Activity Score of at least 3 and a NOSPECS grade of at least 4. RNA transcripts yielded amplified TCR beta CDR3 regions. RT-PCR in the first round (using the HTBI primer set) targeted the TCR CDR3. TCRdb reprocessed the multiplex PCR reads via MiXCR and lists one record per CDR3 protein. The data show approximately 620,000 distinct CDR3 sequences, around 15% seen once. This clonotype showed up many times. The antigen is not known.

Material: blood. The chain combines TRBV7-9 with TRBJ2-3, with D possibly matching TRBD1 (5 bases). This receptor was identified in a woman aged 40 to 50 with Graves' ophthalmopathy. The CDR3 coding sequence is TGTGCCAGCAGCTTAGTAGGGGACACAGATACGCAGTATTTT. It specifies CASSLVGDTDTQYF.